Below are 26 T cell receptor beta chains sequenced from a single sample in a study of identifying expanded T cells in peripheral blood. TCRdb's table, derived via immunoSEQ multiplex PCR, lists solely in-frame clones and lacks some. The sample yields approximately 140,000 clones, 65% to 90% seen once. Specimen: blood. The receptors stem from a person aged 18 to 70 in good health.

The genes are TRBV6-5 and TRBJ2-1; D ambiguous. This CDR3 contains 13 residues. The germline CDR1 and CDR2 sequences are MNHEY and SVGAGI. V lost 6 bases and J lost 5, with 11 bases in between. CDR3 in DNA: TGTGCCAGCAGCCCTACACTAAACAATGAGCAGTTCTTC. This translates into CASSPTLNNEQFF.

CDR3 sequence: CASSSQGTNEKLFF. In nucleotides, the CDR3 is TGTGCCAGCAGCTCACAGGGTACTAATGAAAAACTGTTTTTT. The J gene is TRBJ1-4, the V gene TRBV5-4, with D possibly being TRBD1 (6 bases). Germline CDR1 reads SGHNT; CDR2 reads YYREEE (reference sequence). The V gene lost 3 bases and the J gene lost 2 bases, with 8 bases spanning the gap. The CDR3 is made up of 14 amino acids.

CDR3 residues: CASTMAGSAPFF. DNA of the CDR3: TGTGCCAGCACCATGGCGGGGTCAGCCCCGTTCTTC. This chain joins TRBV7-3 and TRBJ2-1, with TRBD2 as a possible D gene (6 bases). The CDR3 is made up of 12 amino acids. Germline lookup yields CDR1 SGHTA and CDR2 FQGTGA. V was pared by 7 bases and J by 15 bases, with 19 bases between.

The chain couples TRBV27 to TRBJ2-7; 7 nucleotides match TRBD2. Looked up from germline, CDR1 is MNHEY and CDR2 is SMNVEV (reference sequence). Trimming cost V 5 bases and J 2 bases; bases outside gene matches: 6. The CDR3 loop spans 14 amino acids. The CDR3 loop reads CASSVGGPTYEQYF. In nucleotides, the CDR3 is TGTGCCAGCAGTGTGGGAGGGCCCACCTACGAGCAGTACTTC.

This chain uses TRBV7-2 with TRBJ2-7; D is ambiguous. Germline assignment: CDR1 SGHTA and CDR2 FQGNSA. The germline V and J ends were trimmed by 0 bases and 7 bases, with 10 bases remaining between them. The CDR3 length is 13 residues. The CDR3 sequence: CASSLAAESEQYF. CDR3 nucleotide sequence: TGTGCCAGCAGCTTAGCGGCCGAGTCGGAGCAGTACTTC. The full variable domain, completed using reference TRBV7-2 and TRBJ2-7, is GAGVSQSPSNKVTEKGKDVELRCDPISGHTALYWYRQSLGQGLEFLIYFQGNSAPDKSGLPSDRFSAERTGGSVSTLTIQRTQQEDSAVYLCASSLAAESEQYFGPGTRLTVT.

This sequence joins TRBV29-1 and TRBJ1-1; perhaps TRBD1 as D (6 bases). This CDR3 spans 14 amino acids. Germline-derived CDR1 and CDR2 are SQVTM and ANQGSEA. V dropped 2 bases and J dropped 1 base, with 11 bases sitting between them. CDR3 residues: CSVERGDENTEAFF. For the CDR3, the DNA is TGCAGCGTTGAAAGGGGGGATGAGAACACTGAAGCTTTCTTT.

The chain couples TRBV18 to TRBJ2-2; possibly TRBD2 for D (6 bases). The CDR3 consists of 13 residues. V lost 8 bases and J lost 6, with 13 bases in between. Germline-derived CDR1 and CDR2 are KGHSH and LQKENI. CDR3 nucleotides: TGTGCCAGCATCAAGGGAGGCTCCGGGGAGCTGTTTTTT. Translated, it gives CASIKGGSGELFF.

V and J are TRBV27 and TRBJ2-7; no firm D call. The CDR3 is 15 amino acids. The germline CDR1 and CDR2 sequences are MNHEY and SMNVEV (reference sequence). Between the trimmed V and J ends, which lost 2 bases and 0 bases, there was a span of 11 bases. The CDR3 region has the DNA TGTGCCAGCAGTTTAAAGGGTGAGAGCTCCTACGAGCAGTACTTC. Its translation: CASSLKGESSYEQYF.

This clone was recorded a few times. The chain joins TRBV5-1 to TRBJ1-6, with D perhaps matching TRBD1 (6 bases). V was cut by 4 bases and J by 8 bases, with 16 bases left in between. This CDR3 comprises 15 residues. Germline CDR1 is SGHRS and CDR2 is YFSETQ. The CDR3 protein is CASSLQSRGDSPLHF. CDR3 coding DNA: TGCGCCAGCAGCCTACAAAGTAGGGGGGATTCACCCCTCCACTTT.

This clone was found a few times. The rearrangement joins TRBV10-1 to TRBJ2-3, with D possibly matching TRBD2 (5 bases). The CDR3 spans 13 residues. Trimming pared 3 bases from V and 8 bases from J, leaving 12 bases between. Germline CDR1 WNHNN, CDR2 SYGVQD (reference sequence). The CDR3 reads CASSEFQAGTQYF. The CDR3 DNA reads TGCGCCAGCAGTGAATTCCAGGCGGGTACGCAGTATTTT.

The J gene is TRBJ1-3, the V gene TRBV2; the match to TRBD1 covers 8 bases. The CDR3 extends over 16 amino acids. Per the germline V gene, CDR1 is SNHLY and CDR2 is FYNNEI. Trimming cost V 4 bases and J 4 bases; bases outside gene matches: 9. CDR3 nucleotides: TGTGCCAGCAGTGGAGCAGGGGGCGCATCGGGAAACACCATATATTTT. Translating gives CASSGAGGASGNTIYF.

The rearrangement links TRBV5-8 to TRBJ1-3, with D unresolved. V was trimmed by 2 bases and J by 4 bases, leaving 10 bases between them. The CDR3 extends over 14 amino acids. Germline CDR1 and CDR2: SGHTS and YDEGEE. For the CDR3, the DNA is TGTGCCAGCAGCTTTCGTAGTAGGGGAAACACCATATATTTT. Its translation is CASSFRSRGNTIYF.

This clone was picked up one time. This chain connects TRBV18 to TRBJ1-5, with 8 bases identical to TRBD1. Germline-derived CDR1 and CDR2 are KGHSH and LQKENI. The V and J ends lost 8 bases and 5 bases, in that order; junction bases with no gene match: 8. CDR3 length: 14 amino acids. CDR3 loop: CASATGARYQPQHF. CDR3 sequence (DNA): TGTGCCAGCGCGACAGGGGCGCGGTATCAGCCCCAGCATTTT.

V usage is TRBV5-1 and J usage is TRBJ1-2; D ambiguous. V shed 2 bases and J shed 5 bases, with 19 bases lying between them. CDR3 length: 16 amino acids. Germline V gives CDR1 SGHRS, CDR2 YFSETQ. In DNA form, the CDR3 reads TGCGCCAGCAGCTTTGGCCCCGAAGGCTATCAGTATGGCTACACCTTC. It translates to CASSFGPEGYQYGYTF.

The chain links TRBV18 to TRBJ1-5, with D tentatively TRBD1 (5 bases). The CDR3 consists of 15 residues. V lost 2 bases and J 2 bases, leaving 10 bases between the germline ends. Germline V gene data show CDR1 as KGHSH and CDR2 as LQKENI. The CDR3 nucleotides read TGTGCCAGCTCACCAGGAACGACAGGCAATCAGCCCCAGCATTTT. It encodes CASSPGTTGNQPQHF.

CDR3 nucleotides: TGTGCCATCAGTGAGCCGGATACAGGGGATAATGGCTACACCTTC. Amino acids: CAISEPDTGDNGYTF. The chain links TRBV10-3 to TRBJ1-2; 7 bases map to TRBD1. The CDR3 has 15 amino acids. With V trimmed by 2 bases and J by 6 bases, 9 bases remained unmatched. Germline assignment: CDR1 ENHRY and CDR2 SYGVKD.

This clone has only a few counts. The chain is built from TRBV28 and TRBJ2-5; the match to TRBD2 covers 7 bases. The germline gives CDR1 MDHEN, CDR2 SYDVKM. This CDR3 has 13 residues. Trimming at V came to 3 bases and at J to 5 bases, leaving 3 bases not matched to a gene. The CDR3 is CASSLGGRETQYF. CDR3 sequence (DNA): TGTGCCAGCAGTTTGGGAGGGCGGGAGACCCAGTACTTC.

This chain links TRBV4-1 with TRBJ2-6, with unresolved D. Trimming took 4 bases from V and 5 from J, leaving 9 bases between them. The CDR3 has 14 amino acids. CDR1 MGHRA and CDR2 YSYEKL come from the germline V gene. The chain's CDR3 is CASSPESWANVLTF. CDR3 coding DNA: TGCGCCAGCAGCCCGGAATCGTGGGCCAACGTCCTGACTTTC.

V usage is TRBV7-3 and J usage is TRBJ1-1, with 8 bases identical to TRBD1. Unmatched junction bases numbered 11, after V lost 3 bases and J lost 5 bases. Germline loops: CDR1 SGHTA, CDR2 FQGTGA. This CDR3 is built from 16 residues. The CDR3 spells CASSFQGARSGTEAFF. For the CDR3, the DNA is TGTGCCAGCAGCTTCCAGGGGGCGAGATCTGGGACTGAAGCTTTCTTT.

The chain joins TRBV7-2 to TRBJ1-5; 7 nucleotides match TRBD1. The CDR3 consists of 14 residues. Per germline, CDR1 SGHTA and CDR2 FQGNSA. V was clipped by 6 bases and J by 3 bases; unmatched bases: 5. The chain's CDR3 is CASSEQGTNQPQHF. CDR3 bases: TGTGCCAGCAGTGAACAGGGGACCAATCAGCCCCAGCATTTT.

The chain carries TRBV7-2 and TRBJ2-2, with D maybe TRBD2 (6 bases). In germline, CDR1 is SGHTA, CDR2 FQGNSA. CDR3 length: 15 amino acids. V lost 5 bases, J lost 6 bases, and 16 bases lay in between. The CDR3: CASSPRVADAGELFF. The CDR3, as DNA: TGTGCCAGCAGCCCCCGGGTAGCGGATGCCGGGGAGCTGTTTTTT.

This clone occurred a few times. The chain joins TRBV18 to TRBJ2-3; 9 bases fit TRBD2. Germline V lookup: CDR1 KGHSH, CDR2 LQKENI. The V gene end was trimmed by 5 bases and the J gene end by 3 bases; junction bases not matched to a gene: 6. The length of the CDR3 is 15 residues. The CDR3 DNA reads TGTGCCAGCTCAGCGACTAGCGGCTGGACAGATACGCAGTATTTT. Translated, it gives CASSATSGWTDTQYF.

This clone showed up many times. This chain connects TRBV18 to TRBJ1-1, with TRBD1 identical over 8 bases. V trimming: 3 bases; J trimming: 1 base; junction bases outside the gene matches: 4. CDR1 KGHSH and CDR2 LQKENI come from the germline V gene. CDR3 length: 15 amino acids. CDR3 sequence: CASSPTGTGNTEAFF. The CDR3 coding sequence is TGTGCCAGCTCACCCACCGGGACAGGGAACACTGAAGCTTTCTTT.

The V gene is TRBV6-5, the J gene TRBJ2-5; TRBD2 aligns across 7 bases. Looked up from germline, CDR1 is MNHEY and CDR2 is SVGAGI. This CDR3 comprises 15 residues. The V and J ends lost 6 bases and 7 bases, in that order; junction bases with no gene match: 14. Here the CDR3 DNA reads TGTGCCAGCAGCCTGTCGACCCGGTCGGGGGGGACCCAGTACTTC. As protein: CASSLSTRSGGTQYF.

This clone was recorded once. V usage is TRBV5-4 and J usage is TRBJ1-2; D is perhaps TRBD1 (6 bases). V was shortened by 3 bases and J by 6 bases, with 15 bases between the two germline ends. This CDR3 is 14 amino acids long. Germline-derived CDR1 and CDR2 are SGHNT and YYREEE (reference sequence). CDR3 residues: CASSWVTGANGYTF. CDR3 in DNA: TGTGCCAGCAGCTGGGTTACGGGGGCGAATGGCTACACCTTC.

The V call is TRBV10-3, the J call TRBJ2-3; possible D gene TRBD2, 5 bases. Germline assignment: CDR1 ENHRY and CDR2 SYGVKD. The ends were cut back, 9 bases at V and 2 bases at J, with 9 bases in the middle. The CDR3 totals 12 residues. The CDR3 loop is CAIRGNTDTQYF. DNA of the CDR3: TGTGCCATACGAGGGAACACAGATACGCAGTATTTT.